The following is a TCR beta chain sequence with its context. Its antigen is not identified. Execution of the assay was at deep level. Sequencing used immunoSEQ multiplex PCR; TCRdb keeps in-frame clones, though not all of them. The sample carries about 820,000 clones, more than 85% recorded once. Terminally differentiated effector memory CD45RA+ cells were excluded by CCR7 positive selection of CD45RO-negative cells. The sample comes from a study of shared clonotypes between healthy human individuals. Background on the study: Every donor yielded three CD4 naive, three CD4 memory, two CD8 naive and one CD8 memory plate. Regarding the study as a whole: Generation probabilities were higher for clonotypes shared across all four sorted-subset donors than for unshared ones.

Germline V lookup: CDR1 MGHDK, CDR2 SYGVNS. The CDR3 loop spans 14 amino acids. With V trimmed by 3 bases and J by 10 bases, 8 bases remained unmatched. The sequenced sample consisted of naive CD8+ T cells sorted from blood. This chain connects TRBV25-1 to TRBJ2-1; 8 bases are shared with TRBD2. This receptor was taken from a man aged 25 to 40 in good health. The CDR3 reads CASSDLLAGYEQFF. As DNA, the CDR3 is TGTGCCAGCAGTGATCTTCTAGCGGGTTACGAGCAGTTCTTC.